These 4 T cell receptor beta chains came from one sample sequenced in a study of T cell repertoires in cytomegalovirus infection. TCRdb analysed the reads with MiXCR anew, one entry per CDR3 protein. The sample lists roughly 320,000 distinct CDR3 sequences, roughly a tenth occurring once. The sequenced sample was PBMCs. The receptor set was obtained from a human donor in good health (CMV status not recorded). Some clones in this sample may be carry-over from other donors' samples.

In this sample, this clonotype turned up once. V is TRBV3-1 and J is TRBJ2-5; D remains ambiguous. In germline, CDR1 is LGHDT, CDR2 YNNKEL (reference sequence). Trimming shortened V by 1 base and J by 2 bases, and 8 bases separated the two germline ends. The CDR3 is 14 amino acids. CDR3 nucleotide sequence: TGTGCCAGCAGCCAAGGGACGCAACAAGAGACCCAGTACTTC. Protein: CASSQGTQQETQYF.

CDR3 protein: CASSSSVGYGYTF. As DNA, the CDR3 is TGTGCCAGCAGCTCCAGCGTGGGCTATGGCTACACCTTC. The chain combines TRBV7-9 with TRBJ1-2; D not resolved. The CDR3 extends over 13 amino acids. The germline gives CDR1 SEHNR, CDR2 FQNEAQ (reference sequence). Between the trimmed V and J ends, which lost 4 bases and 4 bases, there was a span of 10 bases.

This clonotype was picked up a small number of times. The chain employs TRBV19 and TRBJ2-5; D gene uncertain. CDR1 LNHDA and CDR2 SQIVND come from the germline V gene (reference sequence). This CDR3 contains 15 residues. V gave up 3 bases and J gave up 7 bases, with 18 bases separating them. The CDR3 protein is CASSMLDGPAGTQYF. CDR3 bases: TGTGCCAGTAGTATGTTGGACGGGCCAGCAGGGACCCAGTACTTC. The whole variable domain, remainder taken from reference TRBV19 and TRBJ2-5, is DGGITQSPKYLFRKEGQNVTLSCEQNLNHDAMYWYRQDPGQGLRLIYYSQIVNDFQKGDIAEGYSVSREKKESFPLTVTSAQKNPTAFYLCASSMLDGPAGTQYFGPGTRLLVL.

This clonotype was counted a few times. The chain has TRBV7-9 and TRBJ2-5, with TRBD1 matching 9 bases. There are 14 residues in the CDR3. Germline V gene data show CDR1 as SEHNR and CDR2 as FQNEAQ (reference sequence). V shed 9 bases and J 2 bases; nucleotides not matched to a gene: 7. In nucleotides, the CDR3 is TGTGCCAGTACCCAGGGGACAGGGCAAGAGACCCAGTACTTC. Its protein product is CASTQGTGQETQYF.